This TCR beta chain is drawn from a study of T-cell memory formation after mild COVID-19. Across the whole study: The TCR clusters were mostly specific to one donor. Study-level results: Some responding clones appeared in pre-infection memory, suggesting cross-reactive memory joined. Clones shrinking between day 15 and 85 showed a balanced CD4/CD8 split, and those that grew later tilted toward CD4+. CD8+ contracting clones occupied EMRA, while CD4+ ones occupied mainly CM and EM.

This clonotype was detected ten times or more. No antigen is known for it. The DNA is left out, because the CDR3 cannot be placed on it with certainty; the CDR3 is given as TCRdb lists it. Germline assignment: CDR1 MNHEY and CDR2 SVGAGI. With termini counted, the CDR3 has 17 amino acids. In TCRdb, the 5' RACE reads were re-called with MiXCR into one record per CDR3 protein. The sample shows 350,000 to 450,000 distinct CDR3 sequences, around 14% of them seen only once. The receptor comes from a man younger than 35 who had mild COVID-19 (a few samples of this study predate the infection). Cell type and time point are not known. V and J are TRBV6-5 and TRBJ2-2; the table calls TRBD1, which could not be checked here. The source material was PBMCs or a T cell subset sorted from them (not recorded which). This chain's CDR3 is CASSYSPAGRTRGSCFF.